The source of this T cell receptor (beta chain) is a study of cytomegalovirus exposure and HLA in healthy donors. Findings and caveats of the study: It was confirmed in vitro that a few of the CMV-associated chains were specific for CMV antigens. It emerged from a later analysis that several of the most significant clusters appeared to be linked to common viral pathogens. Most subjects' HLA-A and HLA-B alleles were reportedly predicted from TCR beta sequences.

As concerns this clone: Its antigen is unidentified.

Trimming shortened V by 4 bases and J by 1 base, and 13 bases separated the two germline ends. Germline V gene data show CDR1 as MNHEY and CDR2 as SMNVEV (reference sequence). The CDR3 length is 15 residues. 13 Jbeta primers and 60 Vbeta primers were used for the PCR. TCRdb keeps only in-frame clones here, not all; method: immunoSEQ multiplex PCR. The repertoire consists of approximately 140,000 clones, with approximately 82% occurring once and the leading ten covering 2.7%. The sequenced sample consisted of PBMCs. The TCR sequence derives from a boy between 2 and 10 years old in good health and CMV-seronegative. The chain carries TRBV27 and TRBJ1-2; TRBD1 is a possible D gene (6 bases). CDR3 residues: CASSSVAGVNYGYTF. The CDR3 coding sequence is TGTGCCAGCAGTTCGGTAGCAGGGGTTAACTATGGCTACACCTTC.